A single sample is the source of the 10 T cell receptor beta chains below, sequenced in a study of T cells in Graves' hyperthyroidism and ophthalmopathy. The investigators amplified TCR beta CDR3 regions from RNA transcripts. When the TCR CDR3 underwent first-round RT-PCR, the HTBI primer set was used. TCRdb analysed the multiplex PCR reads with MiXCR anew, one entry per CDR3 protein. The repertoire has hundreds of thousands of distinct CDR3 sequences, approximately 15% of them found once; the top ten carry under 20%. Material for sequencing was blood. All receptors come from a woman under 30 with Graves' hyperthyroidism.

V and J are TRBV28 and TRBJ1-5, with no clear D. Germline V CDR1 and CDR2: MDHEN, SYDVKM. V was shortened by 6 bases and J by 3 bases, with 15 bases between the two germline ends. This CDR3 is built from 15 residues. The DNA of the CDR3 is TGTGCCAGCAGGGTGCAAGGTGTCCTCAATCAGCCCCAGCATTTT. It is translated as CASRVQGVLNQPQHF.

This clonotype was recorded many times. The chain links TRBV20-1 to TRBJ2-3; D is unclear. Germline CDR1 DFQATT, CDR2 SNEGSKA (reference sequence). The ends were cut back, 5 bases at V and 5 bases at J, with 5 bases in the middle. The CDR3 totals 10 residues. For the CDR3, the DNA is TGCAGTGCTCCCCGAGATACGCAGTATTTT. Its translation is CSAPRDTQYF.

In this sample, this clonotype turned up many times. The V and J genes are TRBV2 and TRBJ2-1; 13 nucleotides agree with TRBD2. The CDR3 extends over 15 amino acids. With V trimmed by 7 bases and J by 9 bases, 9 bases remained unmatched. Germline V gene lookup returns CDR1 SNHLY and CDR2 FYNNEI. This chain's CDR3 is CASTLAGGPVGEQFF. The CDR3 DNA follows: TGTGCCAGCACACTAGCGGGAGGGCCGGTTGGTGAGCAGTTCTTC.

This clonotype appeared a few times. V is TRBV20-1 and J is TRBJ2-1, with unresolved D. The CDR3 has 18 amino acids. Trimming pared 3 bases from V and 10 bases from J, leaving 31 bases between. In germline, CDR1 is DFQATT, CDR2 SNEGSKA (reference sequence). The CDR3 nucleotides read TGCAGTGCTAGTCCGTTGGGGATGCTAGATGGAATTGAAAGGGAGCAGTTCTTC. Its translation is CSASPLGMLDGIEREQFF.

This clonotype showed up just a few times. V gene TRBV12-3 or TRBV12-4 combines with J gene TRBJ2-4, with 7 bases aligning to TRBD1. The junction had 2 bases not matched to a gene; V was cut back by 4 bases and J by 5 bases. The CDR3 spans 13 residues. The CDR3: CASSSDRENIQYF. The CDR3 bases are TGTGCCAGCAGTTCAGACAGGGAAAACATTCAGTACTTC.

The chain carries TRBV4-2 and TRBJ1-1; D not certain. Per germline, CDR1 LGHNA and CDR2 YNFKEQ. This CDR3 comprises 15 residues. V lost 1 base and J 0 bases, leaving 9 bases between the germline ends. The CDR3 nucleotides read TGTGCCAGCAGCCAAGGAGCCCGGATGAACACTGAAGCTTTCTTT. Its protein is CASSQGARMNTEAFF.

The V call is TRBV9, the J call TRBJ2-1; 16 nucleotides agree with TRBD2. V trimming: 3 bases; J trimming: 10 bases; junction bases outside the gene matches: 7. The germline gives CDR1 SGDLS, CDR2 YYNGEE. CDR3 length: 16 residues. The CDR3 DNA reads TGTGCCAGCAGCGGGTCCGGGACTAGCGGGAGGGGGGAGCAGTTCTTC. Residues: CASSGSGTSGRGEQFF.

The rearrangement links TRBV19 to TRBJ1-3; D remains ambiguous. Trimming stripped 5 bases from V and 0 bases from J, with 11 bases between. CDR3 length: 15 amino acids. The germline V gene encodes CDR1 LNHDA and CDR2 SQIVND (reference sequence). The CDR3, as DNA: TGTGCCAGTAGTTCTCCTAGGATCTCTGGAAACACCATATATTTT. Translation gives CASSSPRISGNTIYF.

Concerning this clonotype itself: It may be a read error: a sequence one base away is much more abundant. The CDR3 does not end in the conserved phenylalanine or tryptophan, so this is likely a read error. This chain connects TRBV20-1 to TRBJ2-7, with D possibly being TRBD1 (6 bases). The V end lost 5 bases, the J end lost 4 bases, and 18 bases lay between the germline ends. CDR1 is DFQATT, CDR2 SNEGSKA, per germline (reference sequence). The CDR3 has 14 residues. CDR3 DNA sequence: TGCAGTGCTGGGAAACCTCGGGACACATACGAGCAGTACCTC. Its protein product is CSAGKPRDTYEQYL.

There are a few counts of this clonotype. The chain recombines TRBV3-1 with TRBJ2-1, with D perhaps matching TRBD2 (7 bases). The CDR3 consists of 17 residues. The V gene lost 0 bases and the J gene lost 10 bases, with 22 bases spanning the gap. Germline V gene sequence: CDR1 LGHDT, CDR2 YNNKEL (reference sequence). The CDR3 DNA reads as TGTGCCAGCAGCCAAGACCATGGGAGGGGGGGCCGGGTGGAGCAGTTCTTC. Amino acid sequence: CASSQDHGRGGRVEQFF.